This record covers a single T cell receptor beta chain. Its antigen is currently not known. Base qualities are not recorded, but no much larger clone differs from it by a single base. The source of the sample is a study of blood T cell repertoires in COVID-19 (dated by TCRdb to 2020 to 2021). Regarding the research as a whole: The collaborator samples originated in the United States, Italy and Spain and spanned the acute and convalescent phases of COVID-19. The prospective study material was composed of cDNA or gDNA derived from T cells, B-cell-depleted T cells, or PBMCs. Where available, HLA class I and class II types were taken from metadata supplied by the sample provider and were not determined by assay-based typing. The repertoires were made available in a free public database intended to serve as a resource for research on the immune response to SARS-CoV-2. Sample metadata almost always included a de-identified subject ID, COVID-19 status, age in years and sex. The samples were drawn from two sources: the first 160 participants of the ongoing ImmuneRACE study, and fewer than 1,500 subjects contributed by 6 global collaborators. Deeply sampled blood TCRbeta repertoires from subjects exposed to, actively infected with, or recovered from COVID-19 were included in the dataset.

Overall results and qualifications from the work: The amount of clinical and demographic metadata varied by source and participant and was provided uncurated.

V is trimmed back by 5 bases and J by 4 bases, and the junction contains 5 bases that no gene match accounts for. Per the germline V gene, SGHNT is the CDR1 and YENEEA is the CDR2. The CDR3 runs 16 residues from the cysteine to the phenylalanine. Only CDR3 DNA remains: 48 bases, in frame from the first base. TCRbeta CDR3 regions were amplified from genomic DNA by means of the immunoSEQ Assay, a bias-controlled multiplex PCR. In the paper's pipeline: Within the assay, amplification of reference gene primers was used to estimate how many nucleated cells each sample contained. Sequence reads were collapsed and filtered to measure the absolute abundance of every unique TCRbeta CDR3 rearrangement. For each sample, productive Simpson clonality was calculated as the square root of Simpson's diversity index across productive rearrangements. TCRdb limited this immuneACCESS table to in-frame rearrangements with V and J called. A share of clones is missing; checked studies link under half to unresolved V genes, and the rest is unexplained. V and J calls and clone size are given by that table; D and trimming were obtained from the DNA. The sample records 390,000 or so clones, about 90% of which are singletons. About 6.8% of the sample lies in the top ten.

Collaborating institutions collected whole blood in K2EDTA tubes following their own protocols. For TCRbeta analysis, collaborator samples were shipped as frozen whole blood, as isolated PBMCs, or as DNA extracted from either sample type. The chain is made from TRBV11-3 and TRBJ2-1; TRBD2 agrees with 13 junctional bases. The TCR sequence derives from a man aged 18 to 35 with active or convalescent COVID-19. The material sequenced was peripheral blood. The CDR3 here reads CASSPRLAGGYNEQFF. The DNA reads as follows: TGTGCCAGCAGCCCGAGACTAGCGGGGGGATACAATGAGCAGTTCTTC. Here the CDR3 is joined to the reference TRBV11-3 and TRBJ2-1 genes, and the full variable domain is: EAGVVQSPRYKIIEKKQPVAFWCNPISGHNTLYWYLQNLGQGPELLIRYENEEAVDDSQLPKDRFSAERLKGVDSTLKIQPAELGDSAVYLCASSPRLAGGYNEQFFGPGTRLTVL.